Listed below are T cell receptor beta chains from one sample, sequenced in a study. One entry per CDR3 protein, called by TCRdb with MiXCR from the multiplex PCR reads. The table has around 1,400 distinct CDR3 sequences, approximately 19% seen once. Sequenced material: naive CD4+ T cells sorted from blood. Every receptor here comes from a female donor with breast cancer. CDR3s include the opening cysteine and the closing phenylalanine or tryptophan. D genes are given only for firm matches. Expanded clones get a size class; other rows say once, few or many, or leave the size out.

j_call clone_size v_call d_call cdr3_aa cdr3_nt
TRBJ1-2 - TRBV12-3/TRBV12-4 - CASSSQGDGYTF TGTGCCAGCAGTTCACAGGGAGATGGCTACACCTTC
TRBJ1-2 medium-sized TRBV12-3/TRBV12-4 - CASSRGLDGYTF TGTGCCAGCAGTCGAGGGTTGGATGGCTACACCTTC
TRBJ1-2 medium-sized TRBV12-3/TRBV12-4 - CASSDGPGDGYTF TGTGCCAGCAGCGACGGGCCTGGGGATGGCTACACCTTC
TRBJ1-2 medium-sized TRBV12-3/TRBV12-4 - CASSFGSRATNYGYTF TGTGCCAGCAGTTTTGGGTCGCGGGCAACTAACTATGGCTACACCTTC
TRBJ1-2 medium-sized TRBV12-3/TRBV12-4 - CASSLNGGGNYGYTF TGTGCCAGCAGTTTAAATGGAGGAGGGAACTATGGCTACACCTTC
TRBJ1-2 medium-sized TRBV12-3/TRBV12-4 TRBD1 CASSAGTGEGYTF TGTGCCAGCAGTGCGGGGACAGGGGAAGGCTACACCTTC
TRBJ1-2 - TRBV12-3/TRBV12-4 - CASRQTRYYGYTF TGTGCCAGCAGGCAGACGAGATACTATGGCTACACCTTC
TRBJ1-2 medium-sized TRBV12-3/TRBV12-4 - CATSPSTRGYGYTF TGTGCCACCTCACCTTCGACCAGGGGCTATGGCTACACCTTC
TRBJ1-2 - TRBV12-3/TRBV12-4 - CASSSLRVNYGYTF TGTGCCAGCAGTTCCCTCAGGGTGAACTATGGCTACACCTTC
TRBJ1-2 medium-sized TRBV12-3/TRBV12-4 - CASSPDLNYGYTF TGTGCCAGCAGTCCCGACCTTAACTATGGCTACACCTTC
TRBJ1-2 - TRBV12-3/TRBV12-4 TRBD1 CASSSWTGDNYGYTF TGTGCCAGCAGTTCCTGGACAGGTGATAACTATGGCTACACCTTC
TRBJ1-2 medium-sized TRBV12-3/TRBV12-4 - CASSREGAGYTF TGTGCCAGCTCACGTGAAGGTGCCGGCTACACCTTC
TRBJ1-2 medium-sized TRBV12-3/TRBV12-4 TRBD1 CASSSGQGYGYTF TGTGCCAGCAGTTCGGGACAGGGGTATGGCTACACCTTC
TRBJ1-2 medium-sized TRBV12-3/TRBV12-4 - CASSQDRVYGYTF TGTGCCAGCAGCCAGGACAGAGTCTATGGCTACACCTTC
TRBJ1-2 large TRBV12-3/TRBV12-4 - CASSLQGINDGYTF TGTGCCAGCAGTTTACAGGGGATCAACGATGGCTACACCTTC
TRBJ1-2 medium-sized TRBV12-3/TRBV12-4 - CASSLSDYGYTF TGTGCCAGCAGTTTATCGGACTATGGCTACACCTTC
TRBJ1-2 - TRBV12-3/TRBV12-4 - CASSLGDGYTF TGTGCCAGCAGTTTAGGGGACGGCTACACCTTC
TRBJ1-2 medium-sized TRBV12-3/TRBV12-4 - CASSLSGGNYGYTF TGTGCCAGCAGTTTATCGGGCGGTAACTATGGCTACACCTTC
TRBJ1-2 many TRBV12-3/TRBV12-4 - CASSPGHRYGYTF TGTGCCAGCAGCCCGGGACACCGGTATGGCTACACCTTC
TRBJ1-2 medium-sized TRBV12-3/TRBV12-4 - CASSLISGLGYTF TGTGCCAGCAGTTTAATCAGCGGACTCGGCTACACCTTC
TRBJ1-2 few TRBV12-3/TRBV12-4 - CASSSATEEGYTF TGTGCCAGCAGTTCCGCAACCGAGGAGGGCTACACCTTC
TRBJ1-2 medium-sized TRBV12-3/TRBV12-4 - CASSFRRANYGYTF TGTGCCAGCAGTTTCCGGAGGGCAAACTATGGCTACACCTTC
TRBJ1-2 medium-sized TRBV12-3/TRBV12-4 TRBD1 CASSQGTGWGYTF TGTGCCAGCAGCCAGGGGACAGGGTGGGGCTACACCTTC
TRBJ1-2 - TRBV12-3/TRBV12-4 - CASNPGRGNYGYTF TGTGCCAGCAATCCGGGACGGGGTAACTATGGCTACACCTTC
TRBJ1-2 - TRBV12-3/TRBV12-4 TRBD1 CASSRQGYGYTF TGTGCCAGCAGTAGACAGGGGTATGGCTACACCTTC
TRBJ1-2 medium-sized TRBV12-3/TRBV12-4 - CASSLAQFYGYTF TGTGCCAGCAGTTTGGCACAGTTCTATGGCTACACCTTC
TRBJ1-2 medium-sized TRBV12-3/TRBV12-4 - CASSLRHLVPYGYTF TGTGCCAGCAGCTTACGCCATCTGGTTCCCTATGGCTACACCTTC
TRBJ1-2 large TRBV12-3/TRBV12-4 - CASRENDYGYTF TGTGCCAGCAGGGAAAATGACTATGGCTACACCTTC
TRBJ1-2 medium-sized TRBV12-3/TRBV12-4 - CASSLSQGLYGYTF TGTGCCAGCAGTTTAAGTCAGGGGCTTTATGGCTACACCTTC
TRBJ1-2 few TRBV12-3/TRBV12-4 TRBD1 CASGTGAGYTF TGTGCCAGCGGGACAGGGGCTGGCTACACCTTC
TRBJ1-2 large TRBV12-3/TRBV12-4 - CASSLGLVYGYTF TGTGCCAGCAGCCTAGGGTTGGTTTATGGCTACACCTTC
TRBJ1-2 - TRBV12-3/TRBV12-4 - CASSLGQGQLNYGYTF TGTGCCAGCAGTTTAGGGCAGGGGCAACTGAACTATGGCTACACCTTC
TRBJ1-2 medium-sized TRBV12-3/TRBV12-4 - CASSRTAYGYTF TGTGCCAGCAGTAGGACCGCCTATGGCTACACCTTC
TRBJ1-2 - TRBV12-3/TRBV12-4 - CASTPRLLPLGYTF TGTGCCAGCACACCTCGCCTGCTACCTCTTGGCTACACCTTC
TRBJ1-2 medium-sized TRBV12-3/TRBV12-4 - CASSLGSYGYTF TGTGCCAGCAGTTTAGGGAGCTATGGCTACACCTTC
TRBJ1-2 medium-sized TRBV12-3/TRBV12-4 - CASSLGVYGYTF TGTGCCAGCAGTTTAGGCGTCTATGGCTACACCTTC